Listed below are T cell receptor beta chains from one sample, sequenced in a study of T cell responses to AZD1222 COVID-19 vaccine. Libraries were prepared by immunoSEQ multiplex PCR; TCRdb keeps only in-frame clonotypes and omits some of them. The profile covers some 170,000 clones, with approximately 94% appearing a single time and 2.6% taken by the ten largest. The sample here was peripheral blood, taken on day 0 of AZD1222 vaccination. These receptors were taken from an adult in good health. Both conserved end residues are part of each CDR3. The order of the fields is J gene, D gene, clone size, V gene, CDR3 DNA, CDR3 protein. The D gene is left open where the match is weak. Clone size is shown for a subset of rows, as once, few, many or a class of expanded clone.

J: TRBJ2-2; D: TRBD2; size: -; V: TRBV28; DNA: TGTGCCAGCAGTCCCCTCGGGGGGGTCGGGGAGCTGTTTTTT; CDR3: CASSPLGGVGELFF
J: TRBJ1-5; D: TRBD1; size: -; V: TRBV27; DNA: TGTGCCAGCAGTCGGAGGGGGCCGGGTCAGCCCCAGCATTTT; CDR3: CASSRRGPGQPQHF
J: TRBJ1-5; D: TRBD1; size: -; V: TRBV3-1/TRBV3-2; DNA: TGTGCCAGCAGCCAAGATGGACAGGGCGAACAGCCCCAGCATTTT; CDR3: CASSQDGQGEQPQHF
J: TRBJ2-6; D: -; size: once; V: TRBV10-2; DNA: TGCGCCAGCAGTCACTCCCCGGGGGAGTATTCTGGGGCCAACGTCCTGACTTTC; CDR3: CASSHSPGEYSGANVLTF
J: TRBJ2-1; D: TRBD2; size: once; V: TRBV10-1; DNA: TGCGCCAGCACCGAGGGGGCTAGCGGGGACAATGAGCAGTTCTTC; CDR3: CASTEGASGDNEQFF
J: TRBJ2-1; D: -; size: -; V: TRBV24-1; DNA: TGTGCCACCATCTCGGACTTCTCACAGACGGACTCAAACCCCTACAATGAGCAGTTCTTC; CDR3: CATISDFSQTDSNPYNEQFF
J: TRBJ2-1; D: TRBD2; size: -; V: TRBV9; DNA: TGTGCCAGCAGCGTAGCGGGACTAGCGGGGTACAATGAGCAGTTCTTC; CDR3: CASSVAGLAGYNEQFF
J: TRBJ2-7; D: -; size: -; V: TRBV5-1; DNA: TGCGCCAGCAGCTTGGGGGGCCAGAACCAGGGCGACTTC; CDR3: CASSLGGQNQGDF
J: TRBJ2-1; D: TRBD2; size: -; V: TRBV3-1/TRBV3-2; DNA: TGTGCCAGCAGTCGGGAACAGGGGGGGACTAGCGGGATCAATGAGCAGTTCTTC; CDR3: CASSREQGGTSGINEQFF
J: TRBJ1-1; D: -; size: -; V: TRBV25-1; DNA: TGTGCCACACGGGGCGCCGGGGAAGCTTTCTTT; CDR3: CATRGAGEAFF
J: TRBJ2-7; D: -; size: -; V: TRBV29-1; DNA: TGCAGCGTTGAGGGTTCAGCCTACGAGCAGTACTTC; CDR3: CSVEGSAYEQYF
J: TRBJ2-2; D: -; size: -; V: TRBV5-4; DNA: TGTGCCAGCAGCCAGGGAAGAAGGGAAACCGGGGAGCTGTTTTTT; CDR3: CASSQGRRETGELFF
J: TRBJ2-1; D: -; size: -; V: TRBV7-8; DNA: TGTGCCAGCAGCGGCCCGGACATTTACAATGAGCAGTTCTTC; CDR3: CASSGPDIYNEQFF
J: TRBJ1-3; D: -; size: -; V: TRBV18; DNA: TGTGCCAGCTCACCCGGACTAAACTCTGGAAACACCATATATTTT; CDR3: CASSPGLNSGNTIYF
J: TRBJ1-1; D: TRBD1; size: -; V: TRBV3-1/TRBV3-2; DNA: TGTGCCAGCACCCTTCTCGGACAGGGGAACACTGAAGCTTTCTTT; CDR3: CASTLLGQGNTEAFF
J: TRBJ2-7; D: -; size: -; V: TRBV11-2; DNA: TGTGCCAGCAGCTTACAGGGAAGCTACGAGCAGTACTTC; CDR3: CASSLQGSYEQYF
J: TRBJ1-2; D: TRBD1; size: -; V: TRBV2; DNA: TGTGCCAGCAGACCGGACAGGGCCAACTATGGCTACACCTTC; CDR3: CASRPDRANYGYTF
J: TRBJ2-1; D: TRBD2; size: -; V: TRBV3-1/TRBV3-2; DNA: TGTGCCAGCAGCCAAGAGGGACTAGCGGACGATGAGCAGTTCTTC; CDR3: CASSQEGLADDEQFF
J: TRBJ2-7; D: -; size: -; V: TRBV5-1; DNA: TGCGCCAGCAGCCCGTTTTTGTCGGGAGAATTGTACGAGCAGTACTTC; CDR3: CASSPFLSGELYEQYF
J: TRBJ2-7; D: TRBD2; size: many; V: TRBV7-9; DNA: TGTGCCAGCAGCTTATGGGTGGCTAGCGGGAGTTACGAGCAGTACTTC; CDR3: CASSLWVASGSYEQYF
J: TRBJ1-4; D: -; size: -; V: TRBV9; DNA: TGTGCCAGCAGCGTAACAGACCGAGGCGAAAAACTGTTTTTT; CDR3: CASSVTDRGEKLFF
J: TRBJ1-6; D: TRBD1; size: -; V: TRBV5-5; DNA: TGTGCCAGCAGCTTGGGGGATGGACAGGGGAATTCACCCCTCCACTTT; CDR3: CASSLGDGQGNSPLHF
J: TRBJ2-1; D: -; size: -; V: TRBV25-1; DNA: TGTGCCAGCAGTGGGAAGACTACCCCCTACAATGAGCAGTTCTTC; CDR3: CASSGKTTPYNEQFF
J: TRBJ2-1; D: -; size: -; V: TRBV7-9; DNA: TGTGCCAGCAGCCCGTTTGACCAGCAGTTCTTC; CDR3: CASSPFDQQFF
J: TRBJ2-7; D: TRBD1; size: -; V: TRBV29-1; DNA: TGCAGCGGAGGGACAGCCTACGAGCAGTACTTC; CDR3: CSGGTAYEQYF
J: TRBJ2-2; D: -; size: -; V: TRBV12-3/TRBV12-4; DNA: TGTGCCAGCAGTTTACGTGACACCGGGGAGCTGTTTTTT; CDR3: CASSLRDTGELFF
J: TRBJ2-1; D: TRBD2; size: -; V: TRBV6-1; DNA: TGTGCCAGCAGTGAAGTTAGCGGGAGGGCCGATGAGCAGTTCTTC; CDR3: CASSEVSGRADEQFF
J: TRBJ2-2; D: -; size: -; V: TRBV4-1; DNA: TGCGCCAGCAGCCAAGATAACGGGAGAAAGAACACCGGGGAGCTGTTTTTT; CDR3: CASSQDNGRKNTGELFF
J: TRBJ2-7; D: TRBD1; size: -; V: TRBV14; DNA: TGTGCCAGCAGCCACTCGACAGGGAAATACTACGAGCAGTACTTC; CDR3: CASSHSTGKYYEQYF
J: TRBJ1-2; D: -; size: -; V: TRBV2; DNA: TGTGCCAGCATGGAGGGGGGGTCTGGCTACACCTTC; CDR3: CASMEGGSGYTF
J: TRBJ1-2; D: -; size: -; V: TRBV10-3; DNA: TGTGCCATCACCGAGGGACAAGGGGTGAGGTATGGCTACACCTTC; CDR3: CAITEGQGVRYGYTF
J: TRBJ1-2; D: TRBD1; size: -; V: TRBV14; DNA: TGTGCCAGCAGCCAAGCAGGGGGCCCCAACTATGGCTACACCTTC; CDR3: CASSQAGGPNYGYTF
J: TRBJ2-3; D: -; size: -; V: TRBV2; DNA: TGTGCCAGCAGTGACGGAAGCACAGATACGCAGTATTTT; CDR3: CASSDGSTDTQYF
J: TRBJ2-7; D: TRBD2; size: -; V: TRBV6-5; DNA: TGTGCCAGCAGGCTACTAGCGGAGTACGAGCAGTACTTC; CDR3: CASRLLAEYEQYF
J: TRBJ1-1; D: -; size: once; V: TRBV11-2; DNA: TGTGCCAGCAGCTTTAGGTCAGGGTTTCGCACTGAAGCTTTCTTT; CDR3: CASSFRSGFRTEAFF
J: TRBJ1-1; D: TRBD1; size: -; V: TRBV2; DNA: TGTGCCAGCGGGTCAGGGGGAGAGAGGTTCACTGAAGCTTTCTTT; CDR3: CASGSGGERFTEAFF
J: TRBJ1-4; D: -; size: -; V: TRBV9; DNA: TGTGCCAGCAGCCCCCTGGGGGACTCTAATGAAAAACTGTTTTTT; CDR3: CASSPLGDSNEKLFF
J: TRBJ2-7; D: TRBD2; size: few; V: TRBV19; DNA: TGTGCCAGTAGTATAGGACTAGCGGGAACCTACGAGCAGTACTTC; CDR3: CASSIGLAGTYEQYF
J: TRBJ1-1; D: -; size: -; V: TRBV18; DNA: TGTGCCAGCTCACCCCCGGGACACCGGAACACTGAAGCTTTCTTT; CDR3: CASSPPGHRNTEAFF
J: TRBJ1-2; D: -; size: -; V: TRBV6-5; DNA: TGTGCCAGCAGTTACCCGGGGGCTTCGCGCTACACCTTC; CDR3: CASSYPGASRYTF
J: TRBJ2-7; D: -; size: -; V: TRBV7-2; DNA: TGTGCCAGCAGCTTAGGGGCCGGGTCTCAGTACGAGCAGTACTTC; CDR3: CASSLGAGSQYEQYF
J: TRBJ2-5; D: -; size: -; V: TRBV10-3; DNA: TGTGCCATCAGGGACCACCTCCAAGAGACCCAGTACTTC; CDR3: CAIRDHLQETQYF
J: TRBJ2-7; D: -; size: -; V: TRBV6-5; DNA: TGTGCCAGCACCTGGAGCCGGGGAAACTACGAGCAGTACTTC; CDR3: CASTWSRGNYEQYF
J: TRBJ2-1; D: TRBD2; size: -; V: TRBV6-6; DNA: TGTGCCAGCAGTCCGGGACTAGCGGCCAGCTCCTACAATGAGCAGTTCTTC; CDR3: CASSPGLAASSYNEQFF
J: TRBJ1-2; D: -; size: -; V: TRBV27; DNA: TGTGCCAGCAGTCCGGACGGAAACTATGGCTACACCTTC; CDR3: CASSPDGNYGYTF
J: TRBJ2-2; D: -; size: -; V: TRBV30; DNA: TGTGCCTGGAGTGGAGGACAGATAACCGGGGAGCTGTTTTTT; CDR3: CAWSGGQITGELFF
J: TRBJ2-5; D: -; size: -; V: TRBV5-6; DNA: TGTGCCAGCAGCTCCCGGGACTCGGTCGAGACCCAGTACTTC; CDR3: CASSSRDSVETQYF
J: TRBJ1-1; D: -; size: -; V: TRBV6-5; DNA: TGTGCCAGCAGAAAGGCGCAGACCGTGAGCACTGAAGCTTTCTTT; CDR3: CASRKAQTVSTEAFF
J: TRBJ2-5; D: -; size: -; V: TRBV27; DNA: TGTGCCAGCAGGGGCGGTACCGGGGGTGAGACCCAGTACTTC; CDR3: CASRGGTGGETQYF
J: TRBJ1-5; D: TRBD1; size: -; V: TRBV19; DNA: TGTGCCAGTACCGCAGGGGGCCATCAGCCCCAGCATTTT; CDR3: CASTAGGHQPQHF
J: TRBJ1-6; D: -; size: -; V: TRBV4-1; DNA: TGCGCCAGCAGCCAACAGAGCTCTTATAATTCACCCCTCCACTTT; CDR3: CASSQQSSYNSPLHF
J: TRBJ1-5; D: -; size: few; V: TRBV7-9; DNA: TGTGCCAGCAGCGCAGCCATGTCTAGCTCGGCCCAGCATTTT; CDR3: CASSAAMSSSAQHF
J: TRBJ1-1; D: -; size: -; V: TRBV27; DNA: TGTGCCAGCAGTTTAATAGCCGGGACCGCCTCGCACACTGAAGCTTTCTTT; CDR3: CASSLIAGTASHTEAFF
J: TRBJ1-1; D: -; size: -; V: TRBV29-1; DNA: TGCAGCGTTGACCGACAGGACAAGACCCACACTGAAGCTTTCTTT; CDR3: CSVDRQDKTHTEAFF
J: TRBJ1-1; D: -; size: -; V: TRBV18; DNA: TGTGCCAGCGAGTTGACGCGAAAAGGAGCTTTCTTT; CDR3: CASELTRKGAFF
J: TRBJ2-5; D: TRBD2; size: -; V: TRBV2; DNA: TGTGCCAGCTCTCGACTAGCGGGAGGGCCTCCCGAGACCCAGTACTTC; CDR3: CASSRLAGGPPETQYF
J: TRBJ2-7; D: -; size: -; V: TRBV7-8; DNA: TGTGCCAGCAGCTTAGGCGGCGGGGCGGAGCAGTACTTC; CDR3: CASSLGGGAEQYF
J: TRBJ1-2; D: TRBD1; size: -; V: TRBV6-5; DNA: TGTGCCAGCAGTTACTCCGGGACAGGGATTGCTTATGGCTACACCTTC; CDR3: CASSYSGTGIAYGYTF
J: TRBJ2-7; D: -; size: -; V: TRBV6-5; DNA: TGTGCCAGCAGTTACTCCTTGGCGGGGCTCTCCTACGAGCAGTACTTC; CDR3: CASSYSLAGLSYEQYF